The next 18 T cell receptor beta chains were all read from a single sample in a study of blood T cell repertoires in COVID-19. Assay: immunoSEQ multiplex PCR; the TCRdb copy retains only in-frame clones and omits some. The repertoire holds about 260,000 clones, with 85% as singletons. Material for sequencing was peripheral blood. Receptors were obtained from a human donor in a cohort sampled during active COVID-19.

This clone was seen just once. V usage is TRBV29-1 and J usage is TRBJ2-7; the D gene is possibly TRBD2 (6 bases). From germline, CDR1 is SQVTM and CDR2 ANQGSEA. V dropped 6 bases and J dropped 4 bases, with 16 bases sitting between them. This CDR3 spans 13 amino acids. The CDR3 is CSVHGGNSYEQYF. The CDR3 region has the DNA TGCAGCGTCCATGGGGGGAATTCATACGAGCAGTACTTC.

The rearrangement uses TRBV29-1 and TRBJ2-1; the match to TRBD1 covers 8 bases. The J segment lost 2 bases and the V segment lost 6 bases, leaving 6 bases of the junction unmatched. CDR1 is SQVTM, CDR2 ANQGSEA, per germline. This CDR3 is built from 14 residues. The CDR3 region is CSVDTGGPYNEQFF. CDR3 DNA: TGCAGCGTAGATACAGGGGGACCCTACAATGAGCAGTTCTTC.

The V gene is TRBV2, the J gene TRBJ2-3; 12 nucleotides match TRBD2. This CDR3 spans 14 amino acids. Germline values: CDR1 SNHLY, CDR2 FYNNEI. V was pared by 6 bases and J by 11 bases, with 9 bases of the junction left unmatched. CDR3 nucleotide sequence: TGTGCCAGCAGAATGACTAGCGGGAGCTGGAAGCAGTATTTT. Amino acid sequence: CASRMTSGSWKQYF.

This clone was counted a single time. The rearrangement links TRBV7-8 to TRBJ2-7; TRBD2 aligns across 10 bases. Germline V CDR1 and CDR2: SGHVS, FQNEAQ. This CDR3 is built from 16 residues. V gave up 5 bases and J gave up 0 bases; unmatched junction bases: 7. CDR3 loop: CASSPQTSGSSYEQYF. The CDR3 bases are TGTGCCAGCAGCCCCCAGACTAGCGGGTCCTCCTACGAGCAGTACTTC. Combining the CDR3 with reference TRBV7-8 and TRBJ2-7 gives the whole variable domain GAGVSQSPRYKVAKRGQDVALRCDPISGHVSLFWYQQALGQGPEFLTYFQNEAQLDKSGLPSDRFFAERPEGSVSTLKIQRTQQEDSAVYLCASSPQTSGSSYEQYFGPGTRLTVT.

V and J are TRBV10-3 and TRBJ1-6; 8 positions match TRBD1. CDR1 is ENHRY, CDR2 SYGVKD, per germline. The V and J ends lost 6 bases and 5 bases, in that order; junction bases with no gene match: 6. This CDR3 spans 15 amino acids. The CDR3 bases are TGTGCCATCAGGCCTGGGACAGGCGATAATTCACCCCTCCACTTT. Protein product: CAIRPGTGDNSPLHF.

This clone has ten or more counts. The rearrangement joins TRBV10-3 to TRBJ2-7; 8 bases are a match to TRBD1. This CDR3 is built from 13 residues. J lost 5 bases, V lost 8 bases, and 8 bases had no gene match. Germline CDR1 is ENHRY and CDR2 is SYGVKD. The CDR3 region has the DNA TGTGCCATCGGAGGACAGGGTGTCCACGAGCAGTACTTC. Protein sequence: CAIGGQGVHEQYF.

The chain joins TRBV5-1 to TRBJ2-3; 8 bases map to TRBD2. The CDR3 is 18 amino acids. Trimming at V came to 7 bases and at J to 3 bases, leaving 19 bases not matched to a gene. Germline V CDR1 and CDR2: SGHRS, YFSETQ. CDR3 DNA sequence: TGCGCCAGCCCGTTTTCATCGCGAGGGAGCGGGAGTACAGATACGCAGTATTTT. Amino acids: CASPFSSRGSGSTDTQYF.

The chain links TRBV6-4 to TRBJ1-4, with D maybe TRBD1 (5 bases). This CDR3 contains 15 residues. Germline lookup yields CDR1 MRHNA and CDR2 SNTAGT. Trimming took 6 bases from V and 0 from J, leaving 11 bases between them. The CDR3 sequence: CASRPGLTTNEKLFF. CDR3 bases: TGTGCCAGCAGGCCGGGACTTACAACTAATGAAAAACTGTTTTTT.

The chain is built from TRBV15 and TRBJ2-1; 8 bases agree with TRBD2. The germline CDR1 and CDR2 sequences are LNHNV and YYDKDF (reference sequence). CDR3 length: 16 residues. V lost 0 bases to trimming and J lost 2 bases; unmatched junction nucleotides: 3. In DNA, the CDR3 is TGTGCCACCAGCAGAGAGAAGCGGGAGCCCTACAATGAGCAGTTCTTC. This sequence encodes CATSREKREPYNEQFF.

The V gene is TRBV6-6, the J gene TRBJ2-1, with 9 nucleotides matching TRBD2. Germline V lookup: CDR1 MNHNY, CDR2 SVGAGI (reference sequence). V shed 6 bases, J shed 7 bases, and the junction held 4 bases outside the gene matches. This CDR3 has 13 amino acids. The CDR3 DNA reads as TGTGCCAGCAGGCGGGAGGGCCGAAATGAGCAGTTCTTC. Encoded protein: CASRREGRNEQFF.

The chain combines TRBV5-6 with TRBJ1-2; TRBD1 agrees at 8 bases. J lost 6 bases, V lost 0 bases, and 7 bases had no gene match. Germline assignment: CDR1 SGHDT and CDR2 YYEEEE. CDR3 size: 15 residues. CDR3 nucleotide sequence: TGTGCCAGCAGCTTGGGAGGCAGGGGGCTAGATGGCTACACCTTC. Protein: CASSLGGRGLDGYTF.

In its sample, this clone was seen a few times. This rearrangement joins TRBV19 to TRBJ1-2, with 8 nucleotides matching TRBD1. CDR1 is LNHDA, CDR2 SQIVND, per germline (reference sequence). The trim removed 3 bases at V and 8 bases at J, leaving 5 bases unmatched. The CDR3 runs to 13 residues. CDR3 protein: CASSMQGAIGYTF. In DNA, the CDR3 is TGTGCCAGTAGTATGCAGGGGGCTATCGGCTACACCTTC.

The V and J genes are TRBV4-2 and TRBJ1-5; tentative D call: TRBD1 (6 bases). This CDR3 has 15 amino acids. Trimming left V 5 bases short and J 0 bases short, with 11 bases between. Germline V lookup: CDR1 LGHNA, CDR2 YNFKEQ. CDR3 sequence (DNA): TGTGCCAGCAGCGGACAGTCAGATAGCAATCAGCCCCAGCATTTT. Amino acid sequence: CASSGQSDSNQPQHF.

This rearrangement joins TRBV5-4 to TRBJ2-3, with 7 positions matching TRBD2. Losses at the gene ends were 0 bases for V and 2 bases for J; bases not matched to a gene: 6. Per the germline V gene, CDR1 is SGHNT and CDR2 is YYREEE (reference sequence). This CDR3 is built from 16 residues. In DNA form, the CDR3 reads TGTGCCAGCAGCTTGGTAGGTCTAGCGGTCACAGATACGCAGTATTTT. Translation gives CASSLVGLAVTDTQYF.

The genes are TRBV30 and TRBJ1-2; tentative D call: TRBD1 (5 bases). The germline CDR1 and CDR2 sequences are GTSNPN and SVGIG (reference sequence). Trimming cost V 2 bases and J 8 bases, with 15 bases left between them. This CDR3 comprises 13 residues. CDR3 coding DNA: TGTGCCTGGAGTACAGGCCCGGAGTGGGGCTACACCTTC. Protein product: CAWSTGPEWGYTF.

A word on this clone: One junction end disagrees with the germline gene, perhaps due to a read error. V and J are TRBV28 and TRBJ2-7; the D is unclear. The CDR3 runs to 13 residues. Germline lookup yields CDR1 MDHEN and CDR2 SYDVKM. The CDR3 coding sequence is TGTGCCACCTTTGCAGGAATCTCCCACGAGCAGTACTTC. It is translated as CATFAGISHEQYF.

This chain joins TRBV24-1 and TRBJ2-7; no clear D. This CDR3 has 15 residues. Germline CDR1 is KGHDR and CDR2 is SFDVKD. V lost 3 bases and J lost 1, with 12 bases in between. For the CDR3, the DNA is TGTGCCACCAGTGATCCTAGGTCTGGGTCCTACGAGCAGTACTTC. Its translation: CATSDPRSGSYEQYF.

V usage is TRBV28 and J usage is TRBJ2-7; a weak D match, TRBD1 (5 bases). Germline loops: CDR1 MDHEN, CDR2 SYDVKM. V was cut by 2 bases and J by 4 bases, with 18 bases left in between. There are 16 residues in the CDR3. CDR3 in amino acids: CASSLILSGWSYEQYF. The CDR3 DNA follows: TGTGCCAGCAGTTTAATTTTGTCAGGGTGGTCTTACGAGCAGTACTTC.